This T cell receptor beta chain was profiled in a study of blood T cell repertoires in COVID-19. Sequencing used immunoSEQ multiplex PCR; TCRdb keeps in-frame clones, though not all of them. The sample includes more than 65,000 clones, roughly nine tenths of them seen just once. The CDR3 consists of 16 residues. Looked up from germline, CDR1 is SGHDT and CDR2 is YYEEEE. Deletions cut 0 bases from V and 0 bases from J, with 10 bases between. The sequenced sample was peripheral blood. The genes are TRBV5-6 and TRBJ2-1, with D perhaps TRBD1 (5 bases). The receptor's source is an elderly woman with active or convalescent COVID-19. CDR3 residues: CASSLGGPSSYNEQFF. CDR3 nucleotides: TGTGCCAGCAGCTTGGGGGGCCCGAGCTCCTACAATGAGCAGTTCTTC. The full variable domain, rest sourced from reference TRBV5-6 and TRBJ2-1, is DAGVTQSPTHLIKTRGQQVTLRCSPKSGHDTVSWYQQALGQGPQFIFQYYEEEERQRGNFPDRFSGHQFPNYSSELNVNALLLGDSALYLCASSLGGPSSYNEQFFGPGTRLTVL.